The 32 T cell receptor beta chains given below trace back to one sample, sequenced in a study of post-analysis software for immune sequencing data. Study findings and constraints: Patients used about 5 TRBV segments, including TRBV5-6, TRBV5-1 and TRBV20-1, more often than controls.

What these receptors recognize is not known. TCR beta cDNA libraries had unique molecular identifiers. TCRdb independently ran MiXCR on the PCR reads; one entry per CDR3 protein. In the table there are 550,000 to 700,000 distinct CDR3 sequences, roughly 47% of which are singletons. The material sequenced was blood. These receptors all stem from a girl aged 5 to 17 with multiple sclerosis.

The chain is built from TRBV10-3 and TRBJ2-5; D gene ambiguous. The CDR3 has 12 amino acids. V lost 0 bases to trimming and J lost 4 bases, with 3 bases between them. Germline V gene data show CDR1 as ENHRY and CDR2 as SYGVKD. CDR3 region: CAISESIETQYF. CDR3 nucleotides: TGTGCCATCAGTGAGTCGATAGAGACCCAGTACTTC.

The chain recombines TRBV20-1 with TRBJ1-2, with D possibly TRBD1 on 5 matching bases. The CDR3 consists of 15 residues. V was cut by 1 base and J by 3 bases, with 15 bases left in between. Germline CDR1 and CDR2: DFQATT and SNEGSKA (reference sequence). The CDR3, as DNA: TGCAGTGCTAGAGCCGACAGCGGCGCCTACTATGGCTACACCTTC. Translated, it gives CSARADSGAYYGYTF.

The table lists this clonotype with a few counts. The chain couples TRBV12-3 or TRBV12-4 to TRBJ2-1, with a weak D call TRBD2 (5 bases). The CDR3 length is 14 residues. With 5 bases removed from V and 5 bases from J, the gap between germline ends came to 13 bases. Here the CDR3 DNA reads TGTGCCAGCAGTATCCGGGATTCGGACAATGAGCAGTTCTTC. It encodes CASSIRDSDNEQFF.

The rearrangement joins TRBV2 to TRBJ2-3, with a weak D call TRBD1 (6 bases). Germline V CDR1 and CDR2: SNHLY, FYNNEI. This CDR3 has 12 amino acids. The V end lost 8 bases, the J end lost 6 bases, and 12 bases lay between the germline ends. The CDR3 coding sequence is TGTGCCAGCCAGGGGCACCTTGATACGCAGTATTTT. This encodes CASQGHLDTQYF. The full variable domain, rest sourced from reference TRBV2 and TRBJ2-3, is EPEVTQTPSHQVTQMGQEVILRCVPISNHLYFYWYRQILGQKVEFLVSFYNNEISEKSEIFDDQFSVERPDGSNFTLKIRSTKLEDSAMYFCASQGHLDTQYFGPGTRLTVL.

This clonotype was observed a few times. The J gene is TRBJ2-7, the V gene TRBV4-1; tentatively, D is TRBD2 (5 bases). In germline, CDR1 is MGHRA, CDR2 YSYEKL. CDR3 length equals 15 residues. Trimming pared 5 bases from V and 0 bases from J, leaving 14 bases between. This CDR3 is CASSLYHGDSYEQYF. Written as DNA, the CDR3 is TGCGCCAGCAGCTTATATCACGGGGACTCCTACGAGCAGTACTTC.

This clonotype has just a few counts. This sequence joins TRBV7-8 and TRBJ2-1; unclear D gene. The V end lost 0 bases, the J end lost 7 bases, and 10 bases lay between the germline ends. Germline V gene sequence: CDR1 SGHVS, CDR2 FQNEAQ. CDR3 length equals 14 residues. CDR3 sequence reads: CASSLASSPNEQFF. In nucleotides, the CDR3 is TGTGCCAGCAGCTTAGCGTCCAGTCCGAATGAGCAGTTCTTC.

The gene calls are TRBV10-3 and TRBJ1-5, with a tentative D call TRBD1 (6 bases). The CDR3 runs to 14 residues. The germline V gene encodes CDR1 ENHRY and CDR2 SYGVKD. Trimming took off 5 bases at V and 3 bases at J, with 11 bases between the two ends. The CDR3 loop reads CAISQQGPNQPQHF. CDR3 bases: TGTGCCATCAGTCAACAGGGACCCAATCAGCCCCAGCATTTT.

The rearrangement joins TRBV12-3 or TRBV12-4 to TRBJ2-5; TRBD1 matches at 7 bases. The CDR3 covers 17 residues. The V gene end was trimmed by 4 bases and the J gene end by 2 bases; junction bases not matched to a gene: 13. CDR3 sequence (DNA): TGTGCCAGCAGTTCTAAACACAGGGGTCGGGTACAAGAGACCCAGTACTTC. Protein product: CASSSKHRGRVQETQYF.

This clonotype was counted a single time. The chain combines TRBV14 with TRBJ2-4; 11 bases are shared with TRBD1. The CDR3 contains 15 residues. The V and J ends lost 1 base and 9 bases, in that order; junction bases with no gene match: 5. Germline assignment: CDR1 SGHDN and CDR2 FVKESK. CDR3 loop: CASSQARTGGGIQYF. The CDR3 DNA is TGTGCCAGCAGCCAAGCCCGGACAGGGGGCGGCATTCAGTACTTC.

J is TRBJ2-7 and V is TRBV9, with 10 bases aligning to TRBD1. The V gene end was trimmed by 2 bases and the J gene end by 2 bases; junction bases not matched to a gene: 4. CDR1 is SGDLS, CDR2 YYNGEE, per germline. This CDR3 is built from 15 residues. The CDR3 region is CASSVAGTGAYEQYF. The CDR3 DNA reads TGTGCCAGCAGCGTCGCCGGGACAGGGGCCTACGAGCAGTACTTC.

This clonotype occurred a few times. J is TRBJ2-4 and V is TRBV5-6; 8 bases fit TRBD2. Gene TRBJ2-7 matches the end of the DNA better, so the J call may be wrong. CDR1 SGHDT and CDR2 YYEEEE come from the germline V gene. CDR3 size: 15 residues. CDR3 amino acids: CASSLGGGTHYEQYF. Written as DNA, the CDR3 is TGTGCCAGCAGCTTGGGCGGGGGGACTCACTACGAGCAGTACTTC.

This clonotype appeared a few times. The chain joins TRBV20-1 to TRBJ2-3; tentative D call: TRBD2 (5 bases). The germline gives CDR1 DFQATT, CDR2 SNEGSKA (reference sequence). CDR3 size: 16 residues. With 2 bases removed from V and 1 base from J, the gap between germline ends came to 16 bases. CDR3 protein: CSARRLSRGRTDTQYF. The CDR3 bases are TGCAGTGCTAGAAGGCTCTCACGGGGTCGCACAGATACGCAGTATTTT.

This chain uses TRBV4-2 with TRBJ2-3; 12 bases fit TRBD2. Trimming removed 2 bases from V and 5 bases from J; junction bases left unmatched: 5. This CDR3 comprises 16 residues. Per germline, CDR1 LGHNA and CDR2 YNFKEQ. The CDR3, as DNA: TGTGCCAGCAGCCAATCCCCGGGACTAGCGGGAGATACGCAGTATTTT. Translation: CASSQSPGLAGDTQYF.

V gene TRBV20-1 combines with J gene TRBJ2-1; TRBD2 matches 12 bases. V shed 5 bases and J 12 bases; nucleotides not matched to a gene: 8. The CDR3 totals 13 residues. Germline assignment: CDR1 DFQATT and CDR2 SNEGSKA (reference sequence). The DNA for the CDR3 is TGCAGTGCTCGACTAGCGGGGGACCTAGGGCAGTTCTTC. Translation: CSARLAGDLGQFF.

The rearrangement uses TRBV12-3 or TRBV12-4 and TRBJ2-3, with D possibly being TRBD1 (6 bases). The DNA end is a closer match to TRBJ1-5, so the J assignment may be wrong. The CDR3 has 15 residues. CDR3 bases: TGTGCCAGCACCGCGGGGCGGGGGGGCGCAGATATGCAGCATTTT. This sequence encodes CASTAGRGGADMQHF.

The gene calls are TRBV3-1 and TRBJ2-7; TRBD1 might be the D (5 bases). This CDR3 spans 14 amino acids. V shed 2 bases and J shed 3 bases, with 11 bases lying between them. Germline V lookup: CDR1 LGHDT, CDR2 YNNKEL (reference sequence). The CDR3 here is CASSQLGRVYEQYF. In DNA form, the CDR3 reads TGTGCCAGCAGCCAATTGGGCAGGGTCTACGAGCAGTACTTC.

This clonotype has just a few counts. This chain connects TRBV4-1 to TRBJ1-2; 9 positions match TRBD1. V lost 4 bases and J lost 7; bases outside the gene matches: 13. The germline V gene encodes CDR1 MGHRA and CDR2 YSYEKL. This CDR3 is built from 16 residues. The CDR3 coding sequence is TGCGCCAGCAGCCTCGGAAGGGGACAGGGAGGATCTGGCTACACCTTC. This gives the protein CASSLGRGQGGSGYTF.

This rearrangement joins TRBV29-1 to TRBJ1-6, with 11 bases identical to TRBD1. Looked up from germline, CDR1 is SQVTM and CDR2 is ANQGSEA. This CDR3 has 17 residues. J was trimmed by 5 bases and V by 7 bases; bases with no gene match: 13. The CDR3 DNA is TGCAGCGGCATGGGACAGGGGGGGAAGACGGATAATTCACCCCTCCACTTT. Translated: CSGMGQGGKTDNSPLHF.

The chain has TRBV6-5 and TRBJ2-3, with 8 positions matching TRBD2. V shed 6 bases, J shed 2 bases, and the junction held 10 bases outside the gene matches. The CDR3 runs to 16 residues. The germline V gene encodes CDR1 MNHEY and CDR2 SVGAGI. CDR3 residues: CASRHGAGAHTDTQYF. DNA for the CDR3: TGTGCCAGCAGGCACGGAGCGGGGGCCCACACAGATACGCAGTATTTT.

This chain joins TRBV7-2 and TRBJ2-7; D call uncertain. The CDR3 has 13 amino acids. Between the trimmed V and J ends, which lost 3 bases and 5 bases, there was a span of 11 bases. CDR1 is SGHTA, CDR2 FQGNSA, per germline. The CDR3 region has the DNA TGTGCCAGCAGCTTCAAGCCTCTGGACGAGCAGTACTTC. Translation gives CASSFKPLDEQYF.

The rearrangement uses TRBV29-1 and TRBJ1-5; no definite D call. Germline lookup yields CDR1 SQVTM and CDR2 ANQGSEA. CDR3 size: 17 residues. The germline V and J ends were trimmed by 2 bases and 6 bases, with 23 bases remaining between them. This CDR3 is CSVEWGVEGDYSQPQHF. CDR3 in DNA: TGCAGCGTTGAATGGGGTGTGGAGGGAGACTATAGTCAGCCCCAGCATTTT.

The chain carries TRBV29-1 and TRBJ2-4; no clear D gene. With 6 bases removed from V and 0 bases from J, the gap between germline ends came to 12 bases. Per germline, CDR1 SQVTM and CDR2 ANQGSEA. The CDR3 is made up of 14 amino acids. The CDR3 here is CSVTVRLAKNIQYF. The CDR3 nucleotides are TGCAGCGTAACAGTAAGACTAGCCAAAAACATTCAGTACTTC.

V and J are TRBV12-3 or TRBV12-4 and TRBJ2-7, with 9 bases identical to TRBD2. J gave up 3 bases and V 8 bases, and 8 bases lay outside the gene matches. This CDR3 region has 14 residues. CDR3: CASGASGVIYEQYF. CDR3 nucleotide sequence: TGTGCCAGCGGAGCTAGCGGGGTAATCTACGAGCAGTACTTC.

This clonotype was detected a few times. This chain joins TRBV6-6 and TRBJ1-1; D gene uncertain. The V gene's germline CDR1 is MNHNY and CDR2 SVGAGI (reference sequence). This CDR3 spans 14 amino acids. Between the trimmed V and J ends, which lost 4 bases and 0 bases, there was a span of 9 bases. In DNA form, the CDR3 reads TGTGCCAGCAGTTCTCCGAACATGAACACTGAAGCTTTCTTT. Translating it yields CASSSPNMNTEAFF.

This clonotype was detected a few times. The chain recombines TRBV29-1 with TRBJ1-1; D is possibly TRBD1 (5 bases). The CDR3 has 13 residues. Germline V gene data show CDR1 as SQVTM and CDR2 as ANQGSEA. V was clipped by 1 base and J by 5 bases, with 11 bases between them. The CDR3 region is CSVEAGGGTEAFF. CDR3 bases: TGCAGCGTTGAAGCGGGGGGTGGGACTGAAGCTTTCTTT.

This clonotype came up a few times. The rearrangement joins TRBV20-1 to TRBJ2-5, with 10 bases aligning to TRBD2. V was pared by 3 bases and J by 5 bases, with 9 bases of the junction left unmatched. CDR1 DFQATT and CDR2 SNEGSKA come from the germline V gene (reference sequence). This CDR3 is 15 amino acids long. CDR3 in amino acids: CSASKAGGSKETQYF. The CDR3 DNA sequence: TGCAGTGCTAGTAAAGCGGGGGGGAGTAAGGAGACCCAGTACTTC.

The chain is built from TRBV29-1 and TRBJ2-3; 7 nucleotides agree with TRBD2. CDR3 length equals 14 residues. Germline V gene sequence: CDR1 SQVTM, CDR2 ANQGSEA. Losses at the gene ends were 4 bases for V and 4 bases for J; bases not matched to a gene: 8. CDR3 DNA sequence: TGCAGCGTTGGGGAGGGGTACAGATCAGATACGCAGTATTTT. It is translated as CSVGEGYRSDTQYF.

The chain employs TRBV9 and TRBJ2-5, with D perhaps being TRBD1 or TRBD2 (6 bases each). Germline CDR1 and CDR2: SGDLS and YYNGEE. V shed 3 bases and J shed 4 bases, with 13 bases lying between them. The length of the CDR3 is 14 residues. This CDR3 reads CASSDRDFPETQYF. The CDR3 region has the DNA TGTGCCAGCAGCGACAGGGACTTCCCAGAGACCCAGTACTTC.

A few counts support this clonotype. This chain connects TRBV5-1 to TRBJ2-3, with a possible D match to TRBD1 (5 bases). The V gene's germline CDR1 is SGHRS and CDR2 YFSETQ. CDR3 length equals 15 residues. The V and J ends lost 2 bases and 4 bases respectively, with 14 bases between them. The CDR3 DNA is TGCGCCAGCAGCTTCGGCAGGGCAGGAGCAGATACGCAGTATTTT. It yields the protein CASSFGRAGADTQYF.

This clonotype has a single count. The chain combines TRBV9 with TRBJ1-2; weak D call: TRBD1 (6 bases). V lost 4 bases to trimming and J lost 0 bases, with 13 bases between them. The CDR3 loop spans 15 amino acids. Germline V gene sequence: CDR1 SGDLS, CDR2 YYNGEE. In DNA form, the CDR3 reads TGTGCCAGCAGCTTCTACAGGGACACTAACTATGGCTACACCTTC. This sequence encodes CASSFYRDTNYGYTF. The variable domain in full, completed from reference TRBV9 and TRBJ1-2, reads DSGVTQTPKHLITATGQRVTLRCSPRSGDLSVYWYQQSLDQGLQFLIQYYNGEERAKGNILERFSAQQFPDLHSELNLSSLELGDSALYFCASSFYRDTNYGYTFGSGTRLTVV.

The V call is TRBV20-1, the J call TRBJ1-2; maybe TRBD1 (5 bases). The germline V gene has CDR1 DFQATT and CDR2 SNEGSKA (reference sequence). Trimming stripped 5 bases from V and 5 bases from J, with 27 bases between. The CDR3 has 17 amino acids. The CDR3 loop reads CSAAQLGVVSLLYGYTF. The CDR3 nucleotides are TGCAGTGCTGCCCAATTAGGGGTCGTCTCCCTCTTATATGGCTACACCTTC.

This clonotype appeared once. The J gene is TRBJ2-7, the V gene TRBV7-2; TRBD1 aligns across 7 bases. Germline V gene lookup returns CDR1 SGHTA and CDR2 FQGNSA. V lost 5 bases, J lost 0 bases, and 10 bases stayed unmatched. The CDR3 runs to 16 residues. CDR3 in amino acids: CASSIGTALSSYEQYF. The CDR3 DNA follows: TGTGCCAGCAGCATCGGGACAGCCCTGAGCTCCTACGAGCAGTACTTC.